These 18 T cell receptor beta chains were all obtained from the same sample, sequenced in a study of metastatic and nonmetastatic thyroid tumors. TCRdb re-called the PCR reads through MiXCR. The data show 20,000 to 30,000 clones, with around a quarter seen just once and approximately 6% held by the top ten. Thyroid surgery was preceded by no treatment in any patient. The sequencing sample was made of blood. The receptor source for this set is a female donor with papillary thyroid cancer or a benign thyroid nodule (not recorded which). Some clones in this sample may be carry-over from other donors' samples.

This clone was observed a handful of times. The CDR3, as DNA: TGTGCCAGCAGTTACTACGAATACACCGGGGAGCTGTTTTTT. Encoded protein: CASSYYEYTGELFF. The rearrangement links TRBV6-2 or TRBV6-3 to TRBJ2-2; D is undetermined. V was cut by 1 base and J by 3 bases, with 6 bases left in between. The CDR3 runs 14 residues. Germline V CDR1 and CDR2: MNHEY, SVGEGT.

The sample holds many counts of this clone. The chain combines TRBV5-6 with TRBJ1-2; possibly TRBD1 for D (5 bases). Trimming took 0 bases from V and 4 from J, leaving 7 bases between them. The CDR3 length is 13 residues. Germline loops: CDR1 SGHDT, CDR2 YYEEEE. CDR3 loop: CASSLGGVYGYTF. The CDR3 DNA is TGTGCCAGCAGCTTGGGGGGCGTCTATGGCTACACCTTC. The full variable domain, its missing parts supplied by reference TRBV5-6 and TRBJ1-2, is DAGVTQSPTHLIKTRGQQVTLRCSPKSGHDTVSWYQQALGQGPQFIFQYYEEEERQRGNFPDRFSGHQFPNYSSELNVNALLLGDSALYLCASSLGGVYGYTFGSGTRLTVV.

By share of the sample, this clone is medium-sized (0.01 to 0.1%). V is TRBV6-1 and J is TRBJ2-7; the match to TRBD1 covers 9 bases. The germline CDR1 and CDR2 sequences are MNHNS and SASEGT. The CDR3 contains 13 residues. After removal of 8 bases from V and 5 bases from J, the junction contained 7 bases not matched to a gene. The chain's CDR3 is CASGEGDRDEQYF. The CDR3 DNA reads as TGTGCCAGCGGAGAGGGGGACAGGGACGAGCAGTACTTC.

This clone is medium-sized by share. The chain links TRBV28 to TRBJ2-7; D is uncertain. Germline V gene data show CDR1 as MDHEN and CDR2 as SYDVKM. The CDR3 consists of 15 residues. V dropped 4 bases and J dropped 6 bases, with 19 bases sitting between them. CDR3 region: CASSSNRGGAREQYF. The CDR3 DNA reads as TGTGCCAGCAGTTCTAACCGCGGTGGCGCACGCGAGCAGTACTTC. The full variable domain, its missing parts supplied by reference TRBV28 and TRBJ2-7, is DVKVTQSSRYLVKRTGEKVFLECVQDMDHENMFWYRQDPGLGLRLIYFSYDVKMKEKGDIPEGYSVSREKKERFSLILESASTNQTSMYLCASSSNRGGAREQYFGPGTRLTVT.

J is TRBJ2-7 and V is TRBV11-2; D gene uncertain. Germline loops: CDR1 SGHAT, CDR2 FQNNGV. The V end was cut by 1 base, the J end by 2 bases, with 9 bases between. The CDR3 contains 14 residues. The CDR3 region has the DNA TGTGCCAGCAGCTTAGCTTACTCCCCCTACGAGCAGTACTTC. Protein product: CASSLAYSPYEQYF.

This clone has more than one count but fewer than ten. This sequence joins TRBV12-3 or TRBV12-4 and TRBJ1-2, with a possible D match to TRBD1 (5 bases). The CDR3 runs to 14 residues. Trimming cost V 8 bases and J 3 bases, with 16 bases left between them. Here the CDR3 reads CASVIGALDYGYTF. Written as DNA, the CDR3 is TGTGCCAGCGTGATAGGGGCCTTAGACTATGGCTACACCTTC.

This clone was seen ten or more times. This chain joins TRBV9 and TRBJ2-1; D is unclear. CDR1 is SGDLS and CDR2 is YYNGEE in the germline V gene. V was trimmed by 4 bases and J by 6 bases, leaving 14 bases between them. CDR3 length equals 14 residues. The CDR3 DNA is TGTGCCAGCAGCCTGGGCCTGACCCCCAATGAGCAGTTCTTC. Encoded protein: CASSLGLTPNEQFF.

This clone has a handful of counts. J is TRBJ1-1 and V is TRBV6-2 or TRBV6-3; D possibly corresponds to TRBD1 (5 bases). CDR3 length: 13 residues. The ends were cut back, 5 bases at V and 1 base at J, with 8 bases in the middle. Germline assignment: CDR1 MNHEY and CDR2 SVGEGT. The CDR3 sequence is CASSPGRNTEAFF. CDR3 bases: TGTGCCAGCAGTCCGGGGCGGAACACTGAAGCTTTCTTT.

Details on this clone: Germline is not matched at one junction end, which may reflect a read error. This chain uses TRBV7-9 with TRBJ1-1, with no clear D. The CDR3 is 14 residues long. Germline CDR1 is SEHNR and CDR2 is FQNEAQ (reference sequence). The CDR3 here is CASSPRCTNTEASF. CDR3 nucleotides: TGTGCCAGCAGCCCACGGTGTACGAACACTGAAGCTTCCTTT. Full variable domain (rest looked up from reference TRBV7-9 and TRBJ1-1): DTGVSQNPRHKITKRGQNVTFRCDPISEHNRLYWYRQTLGQGPEFLTYFQNEAQLEKSRLLSDRFSAERPKGSFSTLEIQRTEQGDSAMYLCASSPRCTNTEASFGQGTRLTVV.

In its sample, this clone was seen a few times. This clone may be a read error of a much larger clone one base away. This chain joins TRBV10-1 and TRBJ1-1; no firm D call. Germline CDR1 reads WNHNN; CDR2 reads SYGVQD (reference sequence). The CDR3 length is 12 residues. The DNA of the CDR3 is TGCGCCAGCAGTGCACGGGTCACTGAAGCTTTCTTC. Residues: CASSARVTEAFF.

The gene calls are TRBV19 and TRBJ1-1; possible D gene TRBD1, 5 bases. Trimming shortened V by 6 bases and J by 1 base, and 18 bases separated the two germline ends. CDR1 LNHDA and CDR2 SQIVND come from the germline V gene (reference sequence). This CDR3 is built from 16 residues. The CDR3 coding sequence is TGTGCCAGTAGCAAGGACACGCCGGGGTCGAACACTGAAGCTTTCTTT. Its translation: CASSKDTPGSNTEAFF.

The table lists this clone with many counts. CDR3 bases: TGTGCCAGCAGCGGGGGCTTCATAAGCGGGAGTCCCTACGAGCAGTACTTC. Its translation: CASSGGFISGSPYEQYF. This chain joins TRBV4-2 and TRBJ2-7; TRBD2 matches 8 bases. CDR1 and CDR2 (germline): LGHNA, YNFKEQ. V lost 5 bases and J lost 2; bases outside the gene matches: 14. The CDR3 is 17 residues long.

In its sample, this clone is medium-sized. The J gene is TRBJ1-5, the V gene TRBV30; TRBD1 is a possible D gene (6 bases). This CDR3 comprises 15 residues. V was clipped by 0 bases and J by 0 bases, with 9 bases between them. Germline CDR1 is GTSNPN and CDR2 is SVGIG (reference sequence). CDR3 sequence: CAWSVGDTSNQPQHF. The CDR3 nucleotides read TGTGCCTGGAGTGTTGGGGACACTAGCAATCAGCCCCAGCATTTT. Looking up the rest from reference TRBV30 and TRBJ1-5 gives the full variable domain: SQTIHQWPATLVQPVGSPLSLECTVEGTSNPNLYWYRQAAGRGLQLLFYSVGIGQISSEVPQNLSASRPQDRQFILSSKKLLLSDSGFYLCAWSVGDTSNQPQHFGDGTRLSIL.

This clone qualifies as medium-sized. This sample also contains other DNA sequences that code for the same CDR3. The gene calls are TRBV19 and TRBJ2-6; no reliable D call. Trimming stripped 4 bases from V and 7 bases from J, with 14 bases between. This CDR3 spans 15 amino acids. The V gene's germline CDR1 is LNHDA and CDR2 SQIVND (reference sequence). DNA for the CDR3: TGTGCCAGTAGTACGCGGACGCGGCGTGCCAACGTCCTGACTTTC. Amino acid sequence: CASSTRTRRANVLTF. Using reference TRBV19 and TRBJ2-6 for the parts outside the CDR3, the full variable domain is DGGITQSPKYLFRKEGQNVTLSCEQNLNHDAMYWYRQDPGQGLRLIYYSQIVNDFQKGDIAEGYSVSREKKESFPLTVTSAQKNPTAFYLCASSTRTRRANVLTFGAGSRLTVL.

This clone is classed as medium-sized (0.01 to 0.1%). The chain recombines TRBV6-5 with TRBJ2-7; 9 bases fit TRBD2. CDR1 MNHEY and CDR2 SVGAGI come from the germline V gene. With 0 bases clipped from V and 3 bases from J, the junction kept 0 bases outside the gene matches. The CDR3 consists of 14 residues. The CDR3 spells CASSYSSGSYEQYV. The CDR3 DNA sequence: TGTGCCAGCAGTTACTCTAGCGGGAGCTACGAGCAGTACGTC.

This clone was seen a few times. The chain carries TRBV24-1 and TRBJ2-6; D gene uncertain. The V and J ends lost 0 bases and 7 bases respectively, with 12 bases between them. CDR3 size: 16 residues. Germline assignment: CDR1 KGHDR and CDR2 SFDVKD. The CDR3 protein is CATSDLRRVPANVLTF. The CDR3 DNA follows: TGTGCCACCAGTGATTTGCGTAGGGTCCCTGCCAACGTCCTGACTTTC.

This clone counts as medium-sized (0.01 to 0.1%). The rearrangement uses TRBV28 and TRBJ1-1; TRBD1 matches 7 bases. CDR1 and CDR2 (germline): MDHEN, SYDVKM. V was clipped by 3 bases and J by 5 bases; unmatched bases: 12. CDR3 length equals 16 residues. CDR3 protein: CASSFGGGRVGTEAFF. CDR3 sequence (DNA): TGTGCCAGCAGTTTCGGAGGGGGCAGAGTGGGTACTGAAGCTTTCTTT.

This clone was found a few times. Written as DNA, the CDR3 is TGTGCCAGCAGTTTGCGCGGCCCAGATACGCAGTATTTT. It yields the protein CASSLRGPDTQYF. V usage is TRBV28 and J usage is TRBJ2-3; D is uncertain. The V end lost 3 bases, the J end lost 4 bases, and 8 bases lay between the germline ends. Germline V gene data show CDR1 as MDHEN and CDR2 as SYDVKM. CDR3 size: 13 residues.